This paragraph reports one T cell receptor beta chain. This sample is drawn from a study of blood T cell repertoires in COVID-19. Study summary: Sources were T cells, B-cell-depleted T cells, or PBMCs; the material itself was cDNA or gDNA.

Under the authors' procedure: The assay estimated nucleated cells by amplifying reference gene primers. Only in-frame clones appear in the TCRdb table, and some are missing; sequencing was by immunoSEQ multiplex PCR. V and J calls and clone size come straight from that table; D and trimming were deduced from the DNA. Among 110,000 to 150,000 clones listed, 82% were seen once. Germline V gives CDR1 LGHNA, CDR2 YNFKEQ. V lost 4 bases, J lost 2 bases, and 12 bases stayed unmatched. This CDR3 is built from 17 residues. This TCR was sampled from a woman older than 75 with acute or convalescent COVID-19. Sequencing input: peripheral blood. This chain connects TRBV4-2 to TRBJ1-2; 8 bases map to TRBD1. CDR3 region: CASSLRTGRSINYGYTF. The DNA of the CDR3 is TGTGCCAGCAGCCTGCGGACAGGGCGCTCGATCAACTATGGCTACACCTTC.